This record concerns one T cell receptor (beta chain) sequence. This sample is part of a study of blood T cell repertoires in COVID-19. This CDR3 is 13 amino acids long. Germline CDR1 is LNHDA and CDR2 is SQIVND (reference sequence). V lost 4 bases to trimming and J lost 0 bases, with 7 bases between them. The assay was immunoSEQ multiplex PCR, and TCRdb's table has in-frame clones only and misses some. The table has about 70,000 clones, approximately 79% seen once. The sequencing sample was made of peripheral blood. This rearrangement joins TRBV19 to TRBJ2-7, with unresolved D. This TCR derives from an older woman with acute or convalescent COVID-19. CDR3 sequence: CASSSSDSYEQYF. As DNA, the CDR3 is TGTGCCAGTAGTAGTAGTGACTCCTACGAGCAGTACTTC. The entire variable domain, with the rest obtained from reference TRBV19 and TRBJ2-7, is as follows: DGGITQSPKYLFRKEGQNVTLSCEQNLNHDAMYWYRQDPGQGLRLIYYSQIVNDFQKGDIAEGYSVSREKKESFPLTVTSAQKNPTAFYLCASSSSDSYEQYFGPGTRLTVT.